The T cell receptor beta chain under discussion was sequenced for a study of blood T cell repertoires in COVID-19. Looking at the study overall: Italy, Spain and the United States were the sources of the convalescent and acute COVID-19 samples. T cells, B-cell-depleted T cells, or PBMCs supplied cDNA or gDNA.

This clone was seen a handful of times. In the source study's methods: The authors estimated nucleated cell counts from reference gene primer amplification. This table comes from immunoSEQ multiplex PCR, and its TCRdb copy is limited to in-frame clones, with some not included. D and trimming were read from the DNA, whereas the V and J calls and clone size are those reported in that table. The sample consists of about 130,000 clones, approximately 74% of them appearing once. The V end was cut by 1 base, the J end by 2 bases, with 9 bases between. Germline CDR1 is LNHDA and CDR2 is SQIVND (reference sequence). The CDR3 extends over 15 amino acids. Patients from Seattle were sampled longitudinally, starting during active infection.

The V call is TRBV19, the J call TRBJ1-5; D unresolved. The receptor was derived from a man older than 75 with COVID-19, enrolled during active disease. Specimen: peripheral blood. The CDR3 nucleotides are TGTGCCAGTAGTATAGCCACTTACGGCAATCAGCCCCAGCATTTT. Translated, it gives CASSIATYGNQPQHF. Based on the CDR3 plus reference TRBV19 and TRBJ1-5, the full variable domain is DGGITQSPKYLFRKEGQNVTLSCEQNLNHDAMYWYRQDPGQGLRLIYYSQIVNDFQKGDIAEGYSVSREKKESFPLTVTSAQKNPTAFYLCASSIATYGNQPQHFGDGTRLSIL.